This T cell receptor beta chain was recorded in a study of cytomegalovirus exposure and HLA in healthy donors. In germline, CDR1 is MGHRA, CDR2 YSYEKL. The germline V and J ends were trimmed by 4 bases and 2 bases, with 11 bases remaining between them. This CDR3 region has 14 residues. The PCR was carried out with 60 Vbeta primers and 13 Jbeta primers. Produced via immunoSEQ multiplex PCR; TCRdb's table is partial and in-frame only. Of almost 90,000 clones in the sample, around 85% are singletons; the top ten hold around 7%. The rearrangement uses TRBV4-1 and TRBJ1-1; D perhaps matches TRBD1 (5 bases). Sequenced material: PBMCs. The clonotype was recovered from a middle-aged man in good health and CMV-seropositive. The CDR3 bases are TGCGCCAGCAGCCTCGGACACACCAACACTGAAGCTTTCTTT. It encodes CASSLGHTNTEAFF.